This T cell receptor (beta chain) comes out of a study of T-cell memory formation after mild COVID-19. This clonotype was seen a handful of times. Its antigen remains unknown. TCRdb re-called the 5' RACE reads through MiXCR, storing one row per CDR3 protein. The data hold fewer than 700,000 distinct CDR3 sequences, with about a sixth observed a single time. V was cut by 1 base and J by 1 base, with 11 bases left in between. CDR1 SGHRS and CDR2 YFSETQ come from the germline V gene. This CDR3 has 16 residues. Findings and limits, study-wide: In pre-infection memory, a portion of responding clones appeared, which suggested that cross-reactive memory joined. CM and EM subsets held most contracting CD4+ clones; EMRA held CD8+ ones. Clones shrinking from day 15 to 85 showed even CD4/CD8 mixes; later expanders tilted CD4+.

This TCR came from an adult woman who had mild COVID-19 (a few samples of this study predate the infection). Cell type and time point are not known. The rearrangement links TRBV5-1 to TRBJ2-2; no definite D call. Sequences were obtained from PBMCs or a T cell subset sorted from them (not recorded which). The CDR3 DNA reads TGCGCCAGCAGCTTGATCCTTTCAGGGAACACCGGGGAGCTGTTTTTT. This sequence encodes CASSLILSGNTGELFF.